What follows are 14 T cell receptor beta chains derived from one specimen sequenced in a study of T cells in Graves' hyperthyroidism and ophthalmopathy. What was amplified from RNA transcripts were TCR beta CDR3 regions. An initial round of RT-PCR targeting the TCR CDR3 relied on the HTBI primer set. Using its own MiXCR run on the multiplex PCR reads, TCRdb lists one record per CDR3 protein. The data contain 700,000 or so distinct CDR3 sequences, about a sixth of them seen just once; the ten biggest clones take up around 7.7%. The material sequenced was blood. Receptor source: a man aged 18-30 years with Graves' hyperthyroidism.

This clonotype was found many times. The chain recombines TRBV3-1 with TRBJ2-7; D may be TRBD1 (5 bases). CDR3 length: 16 amino acids. CDR1 and CDR2 (germline): LGHDT, YNNKEL (reference sequence). V was shortened by 0 bases and J by 0 bases, with 12 bases between the two germline ends. The CDR3 DNA follows: TGTGCCAGCAGCCAAGACGACAGTTTGGTCTCCTACGAGCAGTACTTC. As protein: CASSQDDSLVSYEQYF.

This clonotype was detected many times. The J gene is TRBJ1-1, the V gene TRBV28, with D possibly being TRBD1 (6 bases). The CDR3 has 17 amino acids. Trimming cost V 3 bases and J 1 base, with 18 bases left between them. Germline-derived CDR1 and CDR2 are MDHEN and SYDVKM. The CDR3 reads CASSLVGGGGWNTEAFF. CDR3 DNA: TGTGCCAGCAGTTTGGTGGGGGGGGGGGGCTGGAACACTGAAGCTTTCTTT.

This clonotype was seen repeatedly, ten times or more. The chain joins TRBV12-3 or TRBV12-4 to TRBJ2-7; the match to TRBD2 covers 10 bases. The CDR3 contains 16 residues. V was pared by 6 bases and J by 0 bases, with 8 bases of the junction left unmatched. CDR3 loop: CASSRQASGSSYEQYF. The DNA of the CDR3 is TGTGCCAGCAGCCGCCAGGCTAGCGGGAGCTCCTACGAGCAGTACTTC.

This clonotype came up a few times. This chain links TRBV7-9 with TRBJ2-1; 12 bases align to TRBD2. V lost 3 bases to trimming and J lost 8 bases; unmatched junction nucleotides: 5. The CDR3 has 15 residues. Germline V lookup: CDR1 SEHNR, CDR2 FQNEAQ (reference sequence). This chain's CDR3 is CASSLASGREDEQFF. The CDR3 DNA is TGTGCCAGCAGCTTGGCTAGCGGGAGGGAGGATGAGCAGTTCTTC.

This clonotype occurred many times. The V gene is TRBV2, the J gene TRBJ2-5; D may correspond to TRBD1 or TRBD2 (5 bases each). This CDR3 is built from 10 residues. Trimming removed 8 bases from V and 6 bases from J, with 7 bases in between. Germline V lookup: CDR1 SNHLY, CDR2 FYNNEI. CDR3 nucleotide sequence: TGTGCCAGCTGGGGGAAGACCCAGTACTTC. It is translated as CASWGKTQYF.

This clonotype appeared once. A much larger clone lies one base from this, so it may be a read error. The genes are TRBV18 and TRBJ1-1; D is undetermined. Germline-derived CDR1 and CDR2 are KGHSH and LQKENI. The CDR3 extends over 11 amino acids. Deletions cut 7 bases from V and 4 bases from J, with 7 bases between. DNA for the CDR3: TGTGCCAGCTTCATGACCACTGAAGCTTTCTTT. Protein product: CASFMTTEAFF. The full variable domain, with the rest looked up from reference TRBV18 and TRBJ1-1, is NAGVMQNPRHLVRRRGQEARLRCSPMKGHSHVYWYRQLPEEGLKFMVYLQKENIIDESGMPKERFSAEFPKEGPSILRIQQVVRGDSAAYFCASFMTTEAFFGQGTRLTVV.

The chain uses TRBV12-3 or TRBV12-4 and TRBJ1-3; D remains unclear. There are 12 residues in the CDR3. Deletions cut 5 bases from V and 4 bases from J, with 6 bases between. As DNA, the CDR3 is TGTGCCAGCAGTCCCCTCGGAAACACCATATATTTT. It is translated as CASSPLGNTIYF.

This clonotype was seen repeatedly, ten times or more. The V call is TRBV3-1, the J call TRBJ2-7, with 11 bases fitting TRBD2. Germline V lookup: CDR1 LGHDT, CDR2 YNNKEL (reference sequence). This CDR3 region has 17 residues. V shed 5 bases and J 0 bases; nucleotides not matched to a gene: 9. The CDR3 nucleotides read TGTGCCAGCAGCAATCGACTAGCGGGACCTTACTCCTACGAGCAGTACTTC. Residues: CASSNRLAGPYSYEQYF.

Details on this clonotype: Without the conserved terminal phenylalanine or tryptophan, this CDR3 likely stems from a read error. The rearrangement uses TRBV5-1 and TRBJ2-7; no clear D gene. Germline CDR1 SGHRS, CDR2 YFSETQ. The CDR3 is 14 residues long. Trimming stripped 0 bases from V and 6 bases from J, with 13 bases between. The chain's CDR3 is CASSLDAGLGEQYS. CDR3 DNA sequence: TGCGCCAGCAGCTTGGATGCCGGGTTAGGCGAGCAGTACTCC.

At least ten counts were recorded for this clonotype. The chain recombines TRBV3-1 with TRBJ1-1; D is possibly TRBD1 (5 bases). Germline values: CDR1 LGHDT, CDR2 YNNKEL (reference sequence). The CDR3 consists of 16 residues. Trimming took off 0 bases at V and 1 base at J, with 12 bases between the two ends. CDR3 nucleotides: TGTGCCAGCAGCCAAGAACGGGGCTTGGGGAACACTGAAGCTTTCTTT. This translates into CASSQERGLGNTEAFF. Using reference TRBV3-1 and TRBJ1-1 for the parts outside the CDR3, the full variable domain is DTAVSQTPKYLVTQMGNDKSIKCEQNLGHDTMYWYKQDSKKFLKIMFSYNNKELIINETVPNRFSPKSPDKAHLNLHINSLELGDSAVYFCASSQERGLGNTEAFFGQGTRLTVV.

This clonotype was seen more than once but under ten times. V usage is TRBV6-5 and J usage is TRBJ1-4; D might be TRBD1 (5 bases). V was pared by 0 bases and J by 7 bases, with 15 bases between. CDR1 and CDR2 (germline): MNHEY, SVGAGI. The CDR3 runs to 16 residues. DNA for the CDR3: TGTGCCAGCAGTTACTCCCGGGACTCGGCGGGTGAAAAACTGTTTTTT. Amino acids: CASSYSRDSAGEKLFF.

In its sample, this clonotype was seen many times. The chain has TRBV27 and TRBJ2-1; D ambiguous. This CDR3 is 13 amino acids long. V shed 5 bases and J shed 4 bases, with 9 bases lying between them. Germline values: CDR1 MNHEY, CDR2 SMNVEV (reference sequence). CDR3 protein: CASSPLPYNEQFF. In DNA form, the CDR3 reads TGTGCCAGCAGTCCCCTGCCGTACAATGAGCAGTTCTTC.

This clonotype was recorded many times. The V call is TRBV28, the J call TRBJ2-7; possible D gene TRBD1, 5 bases. V lost 4 bases to trimming and J lost 3 bases, with 19 bases between them. The length of the CDR3 is 16 residues. CDR1 is MDHEN, CDR2 SYDVKM, per germline. CDR3: CASSSPRQGGIYEQYF. In DNA, the CDR3 is TGTGCCAGCAGTTCTCCCCGGCAGGGCGGAATCTACGAGCAGTACTTC. The entire variable domain, with the rest obtained from reference TRBV28 and TRBJ2-7, is as follows: DVKVTQSSRYLVKRTGEKVFLECVQDMDHENMFWYRQDPGLGLRLIYFSYDVKMKEKGDIPEGYSVSREKKERFSLILESASTNQTSMYLCASSSPRQGGIYEQYFGPGTRLTVT.

The chain has TRBV29-1 and TRBJ2-6; weak D call: TRBD1 (5 bases). V was shortened by 0 bases and J by 0 bases, with 12 bases between the two germline ends. Germline V gives CDR1 SQVTM, CDR2 ANQGSEA. The CDR3 has 17 residues. As DNA, the CDR3 is TGCAGCGTTGAAGAGGTGGGGCCACGCTCTGGGGCCAACGTCCTGACTTTC. Its protein is CSVEEVGPRSGANVLTF.